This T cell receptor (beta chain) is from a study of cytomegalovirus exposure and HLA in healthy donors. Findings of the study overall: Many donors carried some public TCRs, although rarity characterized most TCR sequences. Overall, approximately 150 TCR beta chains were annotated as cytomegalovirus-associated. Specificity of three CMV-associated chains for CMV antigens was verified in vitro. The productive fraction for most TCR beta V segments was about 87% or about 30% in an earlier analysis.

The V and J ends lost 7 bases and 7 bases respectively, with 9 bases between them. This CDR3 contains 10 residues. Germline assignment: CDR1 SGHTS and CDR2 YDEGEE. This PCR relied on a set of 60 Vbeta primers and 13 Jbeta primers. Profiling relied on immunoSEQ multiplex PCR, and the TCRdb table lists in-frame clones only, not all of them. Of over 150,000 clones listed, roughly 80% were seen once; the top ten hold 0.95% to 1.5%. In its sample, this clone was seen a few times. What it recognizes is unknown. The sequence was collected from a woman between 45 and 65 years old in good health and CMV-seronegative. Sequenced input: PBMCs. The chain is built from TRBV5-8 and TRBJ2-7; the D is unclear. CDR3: CASGQVEQYF. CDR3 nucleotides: TGTGCCAGCGGGCAGGTTGAGCAGTACTTC.